The entry below describes one T cell receptor (beta chain). Its specificity is unknown. This entry is derived from a study of T cell responses to AZD1222 COVID-19 vaccine. The study, taken as a whole, reports: Spike was spanned by vaccine-associated CD4 TCRs, which were dominant at 160-218 and 743-854. Among the donors, most were white British and more were female, and clonal diversity was possibly underestimated. It was only after the peak T cell response that any repertoires were sampled. At study baseline, merely six AZD1222 recipients were seropositive.

Sequencing used immunoSEQ multiplex PCR; TCRdb keeps in-frame clones, though not all of them. The specimen's table records about 140,000 clones. Germline V gives CDR1 GTSNPN, CDR2 SVGIG (reference sequence). The CDR3 has 12 amino acids. V lost 6 bases, J lost 3 bases, and 1 base stayed unmatched. The origin of this receptor is an adult in good health. V is TRBV30 and J is TRBJ2-7; 11 nucleotides line up with TRBD2. The sample taken for sequencing was peripheral blood. The CDR3 loop reads CACTSGGYEQYF. CDR3 nucleotides: TGTGCCTGCACTAGCGGGGGCTACGAGCAGTACTTC.